One and the same sample provided the 15 T cell receptor beta chains below, sequenced in a study of graft-versus-host responses after intestinal transplantation (dated by TCRdb to the early 2020s). The sample's time point label is to be understood as: cells obtained before transplantation from donor or recipient. In mixed lymphocyte reactions, 200,000 CFSE-labeled pre-transplant responders were plated with 200,000 irradiated violet-dye-labeled stimulators and cultured for about six days. Library method: the immunoSEQ multiplex PCR assay. Entries here come from immuneACCESS through TCRdb and include only in-frame sequences with V and J called. Some clones fail to appear in such tables; in the studies checked, an unresolved V gene covers under half of the shortfall, and the cause of the remainder is unknown. The sample records more than 15,000 clones, 30% to 40% of which are singletons. The ten most abundant clones make up 3.5% to 4.5% of the sample.

The source material was alloreactive CD8+ T cells from a mixed lymphocyte reaction culture, sampled before intestinal transplant. The sample's cell subset or site label, decoded: CFSE-low proliferating T cells sorted from approximately 6-day pre-transplant mixed lymphocyte reaction (GvH or HvG direction). Source of these receptors: a human patient who received an intestinal transplant.

The CDR3: CASSPGQGGNEQFF. DNA of the CDR3: TGCGCCAGCAGCCCTGGACAGGGCGGGAATGAGCAGTTCTTC. The gene calls are TRBV4-1 and TRBJ2-1, with 8 bases lining up with TRBD1. CDR1 is MGHRA and CDR2 is YSYEKL in the germline V gene. The CDR3 consists of 14 residues. V lost 4 bases and J lost 7; bases outside the gene matches: 6.

A few counts support this clone. The chain has TRBV13 and TRBJ2-1, with 9 bases identical to TRBD1. V lost 4 bases, J lost 2 bases, and 6 bases stayed unmatched. Germline CDR1 is PRHDT and CDR2 is FYEKMQ (reference sequence). The CDR3 consists of 16 residues. The CDR3, as DNA: TGTGCCAGCAGCTCCCGGGACAGGGCGGCCTACAATGAGCAGTTCTTC. Translated: CASSSRDRAAYNEQFF. The full variable domain, its missing parts supplied by reference TRBV13 and TRBJ2-1, is AAGVIQSPRHLIKEKRETATLKCYPIPRHDTVYWYQQGPGQDPQFLISFYEKMQSDKGSIPDRFSAQQFSDYHSELNMSSLELGDSALYFCASSSRDRAAYNEQFFGPGTRLTVL.

The chain has TRBV29-1 and TRBJ2-3; D is unclear. Looked up from germline, CDR1 is SQVTM and CDR2 is ANQGSEA. V shed 7 bases and J shed 4 bases, with 21 bases lying between them. The CDR3 consists of 15 residues. CDR3 loop: CSARFFRAPPDTQYF. CDR3 sequence (DNA): TGCAGCGCCCGTTTCTTTCGGGCGCCACCAGATACGCAGTATTTT.

In this sample, this clone turned up a few times. CDR3 protein: CASSPGGVGSDTQYF. The CDR3 DNA reads as TGTGCCAGCAGCCCAGGGGGGGTTGGGTCAGATACGCAGTATTTT. J is TRBJ2-3 and V is TRBV7-3; tentatively, D is TRBD1 or TRBD2 (7 bases each). Per germline, CDR1 SGHTA and CDR2 FQGTGA. The CDR3 extends over 15 amino acids. With 5 bases removed from V and 4 bases from J, the gap between germline ends came to 16 bases.

This clone is termed medium-sized. This sequence joins TRBV27 and TRBJ1-2; D uncertain. CDR1 and CDR2 from the germline V gene are MNHEY and SMNVEV (reference sequence). The CDR3 sequence is 13 residues long. V was trimmed by 5 bases and J by 5 bases, leaving 12 bases between them. CDR3 in amino acids: CASSPQGPYGYTF. For the CDR3, the DNA is TGTGCCAGCAGTCCACAAGGGCCATATGGCTACACCTTC.

The V gene is TRBV27, the J gene TRBJ2-7; D could derive from TRBD1 or TRBD2 (5 bases each). The V gene's germline CDR1 is MNHEY and CDR2 SMNVEV (reference sequence). V was cut by 6 bases and J by 4 bases, with 13 bases left in between. The CDR3 covers 13 residues. The CDR3 DNA is TGTGCCAGCAGGCAGAGGGGTTGGTACGAGCAGTACTTC. This encodes CASRQRGWYEQYF.

This clone was picked up a small number of times. This chain uses TRBV6-5 with TRBJ2-7, with D perhaps TRBD1 (6 bases). V was pared by 5 bases and J by 3 bases, with 14 bases between. The CDR3 runs to 14 residues. Germline CDR1 and CDR2: MNHEY and SVGAGI. The CDR3 reads CASSETGLSYEQYF. The CDR3, as DNA: TGTGCCAGCAGTGAAACAGGGTTAAGCTACGAGCAGTACTTC.

The chain has TRBV4-3 and TRBJ2-7, with 9 bases lining up with TRBD1. The trim removed 4 bases at V and 2 bases at J, leaving 9 bases unmatched. CDR3 length: 16 residues. Germline values: CDR1 LGHNA, CDR2 YSLEER. The CDR3, as DNA: TGCGCCAGCAGCCCGTCCCCCGGGACAGGGACCTACGAGCAGTACTTC. It specifies CASSPSPGTGTYEQYF.

This clone is deemed medium-sized. The chain uses TRBV28 and TRBJ1-2; D is perhaps TRBD1 (5 bases). V was trimmed by 3 bases and J by 3 bases, leaving 17 bases between them. The germline CDR1 and CDR2 sequences are MDHEN and SYDVKM. This CDR3 region has 16 residues. As DNA, the CDR3 is TGTGCCAGCAGTTTGCCTCCCGGGGGGGAAGACTATGGCTACACCTTC. Translated, it gives CASSLPPGGEDYGYTF.

This clone occurred a few times. CDR3 region: CASRHSGGADTEAFF. CDR3 DNA: TGTGCCAGCAGACACTCAGGGGGCGCGGACACTGAAGCTTTCTTT. This rearrangement joins TRBV6-6 to TRBJ1-1, with TRBD1 matching over 8 bases. V trimming: 6 bases; J trimming: 3 bases; junction bases outside the gene matches: 9. Germline V CDR1 and CDR2: MNHNY, SVGAGI (reference sequence). CDR3 length: 15 amino acids.

This clone has only a few counts. The chain employs TRBV7-9 and TRBJ2-1, with D uncertain. Trimming took 5 bases from V and 7 from J, leaving 6 bases between them. The CDR3 consists of 11 residues. Germline values: CDR1 SEHNR, CDR2 FQNEAQ (reference sequence). This chain's CDR3 is CASSTINEQFF. The DNA for the CDR3 is TGTGCCAGCAGCACAATTAATGAGCAGTTCTTC.

Notes on this clone: Relative to the germline gene, one junction end is altered; a read error may explain this. The chain is built from TRBV5-1 and TRBJ2-7, with 7 bases lining up with TRBD1. The CDR3 runs to 16 residues. Germline CDR1 SGHRS, CDR2 YFSETQ. CDR3 in amino acids: CASRLGQGVGVYEQYF. The CDR3 coding sequence is TGCGCCAGCAGGTTGGGGCAGGGGGTGGGGGTCTACGAGCAGTACTTC.

By sample fraction, this clone is medium-sized. The V call is TRBV27, the J call TRBJ2-1; TRBD2 matches at 12 bases. The CDR3 covers 17 residues. Trimming removed 4 bases from V and 7 bases from J; junction bases left unmatched: 11. Germline V gives CDR1 MNHEY, CDR2 SMNVEV (reference sequence). CDR3 protein: CASSYAEPGLAGNEQFF. In DNA, the CDR3 is TGTGCCAGCAGTTACGCGGAACCGGGACTAGCGGGTAATGAGCAGTTCTTC.

V and J are TRBV5-1 and TRBJ2-1; a weak D match, TRBD1 (6 bases). The CDR3 has 18 residues. Per germline, CDR1 SGHRS and CDR2 YFSETQ. Trimming took off 5 bases at V and 0 bases at J, with 21 bases between the two ends. CDR3 region: CASSFYPLQGSSYNEQFF. The CDR3 coding sequence is TGCGCCAGCAGTTTTTACCCCCTCCAGGGGTCCTCCTACAATGAGCAGTTCTTC.

The CDR3 DNA follows: TGTGCCAGCAGCCCTTTTGGGAACGAGCAGTACTTC. It encodes CASSPFGNEQYF. The rearrangement uses TRBV28 and TRBJ2-7; no clear D gene. The V and J ends lost 6 bases and 5 bases respectively, with 11 bases between them. Germline V gene lookup returns CDR1 MDHEN and CDR2 SYDVKM. The CDR3 is 12 amino acids.